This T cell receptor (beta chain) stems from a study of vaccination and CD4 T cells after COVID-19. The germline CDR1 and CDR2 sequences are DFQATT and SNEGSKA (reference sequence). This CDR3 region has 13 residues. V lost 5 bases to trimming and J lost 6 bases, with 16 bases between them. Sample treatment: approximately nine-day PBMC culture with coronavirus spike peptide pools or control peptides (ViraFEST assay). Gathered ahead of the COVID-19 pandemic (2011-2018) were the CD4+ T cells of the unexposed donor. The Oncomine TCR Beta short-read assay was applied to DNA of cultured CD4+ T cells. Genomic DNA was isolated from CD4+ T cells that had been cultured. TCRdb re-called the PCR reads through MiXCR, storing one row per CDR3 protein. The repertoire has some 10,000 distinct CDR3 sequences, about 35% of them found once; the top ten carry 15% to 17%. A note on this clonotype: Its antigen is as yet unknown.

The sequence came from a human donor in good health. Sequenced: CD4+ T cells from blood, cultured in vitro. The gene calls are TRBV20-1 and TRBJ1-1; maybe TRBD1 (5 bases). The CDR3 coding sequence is TGCAGTGCTGACAGAAGAGCGGGGCCTGAAGCTTTCTTT. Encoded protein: CSADRRAGPEAFF.